These 27 T cell receptor beta chains share one sample of origin, sequenced in a study of blood T cells in healthy people across ages. Sample-barcoded 5' priming and a J-beta primer mix drove a second PCR of roughly 6 to 12 cycles. One entry per CDR3 protein results from TCRdb running MiXCR on the 5' RACE reads. The sample shows fewer than 2 million distinct CDR3 sequences, roughly 43% of them seen only once. The specimen was blood. The receptors derive from a human donor in good health.

The chain carries TRBV29-1 and TRBJ2-7; no clear D. Trimming removed 4 bases from V and 0 bases from J, with 13 bases in between. CDR1 and CDR2 from the germline V gene are SQVTM and ANQGSEA. The CDR3 runs to 14 residues. Written as DNA, the CDR3 is TGCAGCGTTGTATTCGGATCCAGCTCCTACGAGCAGTACTTC. This sequence encodes CSVVFGSSSYEQYF.

This clonotype appeared once. The genes are TRBV7-2 and TRBJ1-2; maybe TRBD1 (5 bases). Germline CDR1 SGHTA, CDR2 FQGNSA. V was pared by 3 bases and J by 8 bases, with 19 bases between. This CDR3 is built from 15 residues. The CDR3 region is CASSLGDGLAEGYTF. The CDR3 DNA follows: TGTGCCAGCAGCTTGGGGGACGGCCTCGCGGAGGGCTACACCTTC.

In DNA, the CDR3 is TGTGCCAGCAGTGAATACGGTCTGGCGGAAGCAGGTACGCAGTATTTT. Its translation: CASSEYGLAEAGTQYF. The chain has TRBV6-1 and TRBJ2-3, with no clear D. CDR3 length: 16 residues. Trimming took off 2 bases at V and 8 bases at J, with 20 bases between the two ends. Per the germline V gene, CDR1 is MNHNS and CDR2 is SASEGT.

This chain links TRBV29-1 with TRBJ2-1; 13 positions match TRBD2. This CDR3 spans 12 amino acids. Germline values: CDR1 SQVTM, CDR2 ANQGSEA. Unmatched junction bases numbered 4, after V lost 7 bases and J lost 10 bases. In DNA, the CDR3 is TGCAGCGGACTAGCGGGGGGATACGAGCAGTTCTTC. Its protein product is CSGLAGGYEQFF.

The V and J genes are TRBV4-2 and TRBJ1-2; the D gene is possibly TRBD1 (5 bases). The V and J ends lost 4 bases and 2 bases respectively, with 20 bases between them. In germline, CDR1 is LGHNA, CDR2 YNFKEQ. This CDR3 spans 17 amino acids. For the CDR3, the DNA is TGTGCCAGCAGCCCAGAGGGGCGTGAAGGGGCGAACTATGGCTACACCTTC. It specifies CASSPEGREGANYGYTF.

This chain links TRBV20-1 with TRBJ2-7, with D perhaps matching TRBD1 (6 bases). Germline V gene data show CDR1 as DFQATT and CDR2 as SNEGSKA (reference sequence). Trimming took off 6 bases at V and 3 bases at J, with 15 bases between the two ends. CDR3 length: 13 amino acids. CDR3 sequence: CSACPTGDYEQYF. In DNA form, the CDR3 reads TGCAGTGCCTGCCCGACAGGAGACTACGAGCAGTACTTC.

This clonotype was counted a few times. The V call is TRBV20-1, the J call TRBJ2-3; D is perhaps TRBD2 (6 bases). Germline lookup yields CDR1 DFQATT and CDR2 SNEGSKA (reference sequence). V was pared by 5 bases and J by 0 bases, with 24 bases between. The CDR3 spans 18 residues. The CDR3 here is CSAQLRRGGTSSTDTQYF. The DNA for the CDR3 is TGCAGTGCTCAGTTACGGCGGGGTGGGACCTCTAGCACAGATACGCAGTATTTT.

The chain combines TRBV7-8 with TRBJ1-4; D not certain. V was pared by 1 base and J by 0 bases, with 6 bases between. Germline V gene sequence: CDR1 SGHVS, CDR2 FQNEAQ. The CDR3 has 15 residues. Here the CDR3 DNA reads TGTGCCAGCAGCTTAGTAACAGCAACTAATGAAAAACTGTTTTTT. Its protein is CASSLVTATNEKLFF.

The rearrangement joins TRBV6-1 to TRBJ1-1; 7 positions match TRBD1. The CDR3 covers 16 residues. With 2 bases clipped from V and 5 bases from J, the junction kept 11 bases outside the gene matches. The germline gives CDR1 MNHNS, CDR2 SASEGT. CDR3 sequence reads: CASSEWGTGVGTEAFF. In nucleotides, the CDR3 is TGTGCCAGCAGTGAATGGGGTACAGGGGTAGGGACTGAAGCTTTCTTT.

This chain joins TRBV7-2 and TRBJ1-2, with 7 nucleotides matching TRBD1. The CDR3 is made up of 13 amino acids. The V and J ends lost 8 bases and 7 bases, in that order; junction bases with no gene match: 10. Germline values: CDR1 SGHTA, CDR2 FQGNSA. The CDR3 DNA follows: TGTGCCAGCCAGGGGGGTAACGCGGGTGGCTACACCTTC. Translated: CASQGGNAGGYTF.

This clonotype was picked up a small number of times. The gene calls are TRBV4-3 and TRBJ1-4, with D unresolved. The V end was cut by 4 bases, the J end by 6 bases, with 18 bases between. Germline CDR1 LGHNA, CDR2 YSLEER. This CDR3 is built from 16 residues. The CDR3 region has the DNA TGCGCCAGCAGCCCCCGAGCGGGAAAGGGCCATGAAAAACTGTTTTTT. As protein: CASSPRAGKGHEKLFF.

The genes are TRBV4-2 and TRBJ1-4, with D unresolved. V was cut by 2 bases and J by 0 bases, with 10 bases left in between. CDR1 and CDR2 (germline): LGHNA, YNFKEQ. The CDR3 spans 16 residues. The CDR3 here is CASSQPNESTNEKLFF. The CDR3 region has the DNA TGTGCCAGCAGCCAACCGAACGAATCAACTAATGAAAAACTGTTTTTT.

V usage is TRBV6-5 and J usage is TRBJ1-5, with D hard to call. The germline CDR1 and CDR2 sequences are MNHEY and SVGAGI. V lost 4 bases and J lost 10, with 20 bases in between. This CDR3 has 15 residues. The CDR3, as DNA: TGTGCCAGCAGTTTAAGGTCAGGTCCCCAGGAACCCCAGCATTTT. Translated: CASSLRSGPQEPQHF.

The CDR3 bases are TGCAGTGCCCAGCCGGGACTAGCGGGGGGCTCCAATGAGCAGTTCTTC. Its protein product is CSAQPGLAGGSNEQFF. This chain links TRBV20-1 with TRBJ2-1, with 15 bases fitting TRBD2. V shed 6 bases and J 6 bases; nucleotides not matched to a gene: 9. This CDR3 is 16 amino acids long. From germline, CDR1 is DFQATT and CDR2 SNEGSKA (reference sequence).

J is TRBJ2-3 and V is TRBV29-1; D is possibly TRBD2 (7 bases). V was clipped by 1 base and J by 3 bases, with 14 bases between them. From germline, CDR1 is SQVTM and CDR2 ANQGSEA. The CDR3 has 15 residues. As DNA, the CDR3 is TGCAGCGTTGAAGGAGGGGAGGGGGGAACAGATACGCAGTATTTT. Translated, it gives CSVEGGEGGTDTQYF.

This clonotype came up a few times. V usage is TRBV12-3 or TRBV12-4 and J usage is TRBJ1-1; tentative D call: TRBD1 (6 bases). V was clipped by 3 bases and J by 4 bases, with 12 bases between them. The CDR3 loop spans 14 amino acids. CDR3 coding DNA: TGTGCCAGCAGTTTCGTGGGGGCTGGCACTGAAGCTTTCTTT. It codes for CASSFVGAGTEAFF.

The rearrangement links TRBV18 to TRBJ2-7; 11 bases fit TRBD1. Trimming took 3 bases from V and 2 from J; bases not matched to a gene: 12. Germline loops: CDR1 KGHSH, CDR2 LQKENI. This CDR3 spans 18 amino acids. The CDR3 DNA follows: TGTGCCAGCTCACCCAGGACAGCGGGACAGGGGGATCCCTACGAGCAGTACTTC. Translation: CASSPRTAGQGDPYEQYF. Combining the CDR3 with reference TRBV18 and TRBJ2-7 gives the whole variable domain NAGVMQNPRHLVRRRGQEARLRCSPMKGHSHVYWYRQLPEEGLKFMVYLQKENIIDESGMPKERFSAEFPKEGPSILRIQQVVRGDSAAYFCASSPRTAGQGDPYEQYFGPGTRLTVT.

The sample holds many counts of this clonotype. At one boundary the junction diverges from the germline segment, which might be a read error. CDR3 loop: CASSLAPEETQYF. The CDR3 DNA follows: TGTGCCAGCAGCTTAGCCCCGGAGGAGACCCAGTACTTC. This rearrangement joins TRBV5-1 to TRBJ2-5; D unresolved. The CDR3 spans 13 residues. Germline CDR1 and CDR2: SGHRS and YFSETQ.

The CDR3 DNA is TGTGCCAGCAGTTACTCGAGCCAGGGCGGTGGCTACACCTTC. It encodes CASSYSSQGGGYTF. This chain joins TRBV6-5 and TRBJ1-2; D perhaps matches TRBD1 (5 bases). The CDR3 has 14 amino acids. In germline, CDR1 is MNHEY, CDR2 SVGAGI. V dropped 0 bases and J dropped 7 bases, with 12 bases sitting between them.

In its sample, this clonotype was seen a few times. This chain uses TRBV7-3 with TRBJ1-6; D unresolved. There are 13 residues in the CDR3. V gave up 4 bases and J gave up 9 bases, with 10 bases separating them. Per the germline V gene, CDR1 is SGHTA and CDR2 is FQGTGA. CDR3 in DNA: TGTGCCAGCAGCTACATGAGAGGTTCACCCCTCCACTTT. It is translated as CASSYMRGSPLHF.

This chain joins TRBV25-1 and TRBJ1-4; tentative D call: TRBD1 (5 bases). Trimming left V 4 bases short and J 8 bases short, with 14 bases between. The CDR3 has 14 residues. Germline-derived CDR1 and CDR2 are MGHDK and SYGVNS. The DNA of the CDR3 is TGTGCCAGCAGTGCTCAGGGACCCTGGGAAAAACTGTTTTTT. Protein sequence: CASSAQGPWEKLFF.

Comments on this clonotype: One base away lies a much larger clone, so this may be a sequencing read error. CDR3 sequence: CASRYDYPYEQYF. The CDR3 DNA sequence: TGTGCCAGCAGGTACGACTACCCCTACGAGCAGTACTTC. The chain has TRBV6-5 and TRBJ2-7; D might be TRBD2 (5 bases). CDR3 length equals 13 residues. Trimming removed 6 bases at V and 2 bases at J, with 11 bases between. The germline CDR1 and CDR2 sequences are MNHEY and SVGAGI.

The chain recombines TRBV4-3 with TRBJ1-4; tentatively, D is TRBD1 (5 bases). Germline lookup yields CDR1 LGHNA and CDR2 YSLEER. CDR3 length equals 15 residues. V was clipped by 2 bases and J by 6 bases, with 13 bases between them. CDR3 sequence: CASSQRGQTYEKLFF. The CDR3 DNA sequence: TGCGCCAGCAGCCAAAGAGGACAAACCTATGAAAAACTGTTTTTT.

This clonotype has a handful of counts. V is TRBV5-1 and J is TRBJ2-1; 8 positions match TRBD2. V shed 2 bases and J 8 bases; nucleotides not matched to a gene: 21. The CDR3 is 19 residues long. Germline V gene sequence: CDR1 SGHRS, CDR2 YFSETQ. For the CDR3, the DNA is TGCGCCAGCAGCTTTGACGCGACAATTAGCGGGGCTCCTGGGGATGAGCAGTTCTTC. It codes for CASSFDATISGAPGDEQFF.

The rearrangement uses TRBV4-2 and TRBJ2-7, with 7 bases matching TRBD2. The V and J ends lost 7 bases and 2 bases, in that order; junction bases with no gene match: 5. CDR3 length: 13 amino acids. The V gene's germline CDR1 is LGHNA and CDR2 YNFKEQ. As DNA, the CDR3 is TGTGCCAGCAACAGCGGGGAGCCCTACGAGCAGTACTTC. It encodes CASNSGEPYEQYF.

This clonotype was seen only a few times. The J gene is TRBJ1-2, the V gene TRBV9; 10 bases align to TRBD1. J was trimmed by 8 bases and V by 4 bases; bases with no gene match: 11. CDR3 length: 15 residues. The germline V gene encodes CDR1 SGDLS and CDR2 YYNGEE. This CDR3 is CASSLPGQGIRGYTF. In DNA form, the CDR3 reads TGTGCCAGCAGCCTACCGGGACAGGGGATAAGGGGCTACACCTTC.

The chain combines TRBV5-1 with TRBJ2-1, with 7 positions matching TRBD1. This CDR3 spans 14 amino acids. V gave up 0 bases and J gave up 12 bases; unmatched junction bases: 9. Germline V gene data show CDR1 as SGHRS and CDR2 as YFSETQ. CDR3 residues: CASSLGVRDSRQFF. CDR3 nucleotides: TGCGCCAGCAGCTTGGGAGTCCGGGACAGCCGGCAGTTCTTC.